This T cell receptor (beta chain) was recovered during a study of CD8+CD57+ T cells in acquired aplastic anemia. As for the study in general: An average of roughly 2.9 ug of DNA was obtained from sorted CD4+ and CD8+ cells.

This CDR3 contains 13 residues. Germline-derived CDR1 and CDR2 are SGHRS and YFSETQ. CDR3 and TCR beta VDJ profiling relied on a genomic DNA template. TCRdb independently ran MiXCR on the reads; one entry per CDR3 protein. The data contain 350,000 to 450,000 distinct CDR3 sequences, about two thirds of them singletons. About this clonotype itself: Germline and junction disagree at one end, which may indicate a read error.

This sequence was found in a human donor in good health, serving as a control. The rearrangement links TRBV5-1 to TRBJ1-1, with D possibly being TRBD1 (5 bases). The sequenced sample consisted of sorted CD4+, CD8+, or CD8+CD57+ T cells (not recorded which) from PBMCs. This chain's CDR3 is CASSLSLKGEAFF. CDR3 bases: TGTGCCAGCAGCTTATCCTTGAAGGGGGAAGCTTTCTTT.